What follows are 32 T cell receptor beta chains derived from one specimen sequenced in a study of immune heterogeneity within non-small cell lung tumors. The template consisted of bulk tumor genomic DNA, with about 620 ng used per sample. Several biopsies were collected from each primary tumor during surgery. They were spaced as far apart as possible within the tumor mass. The cohort was untreated, with newly diagnosed non-small cell lung cancer undergoing curative surgery. CDR3 of TCR beta was amplified by multiplex PCR that used 32 V and 13 J primers. Via MiXCR, TCRdb re-called the multiplex PCR reads, giving one row per CDR3 protein. Of about 2,900 distinct CDR3 sequences listed, roughly 40% are singletons. Material for sequencing was lung tumor tissue. The receptors stem from a woman aged 45-65 years with non-small cell lung cancer.

This clonotype is termed medium-sized (0.01 to 0.1%). The genes are TRBV7-2 and TRBJ1-2; 7 nucleotides agree with TRBD1. Germline loops: CDR1 SGHTA, CDR2 FQGNSA. This CDR3 spans 14 amino acids. With 4 bases clipped from V and 5 bases from J, the junction kept 7 bases outside the gene matches. The CDR3 loop reads CASSSTPGGYGYTF. CDR3 DNA: TGTGCCAGCAGCTCTACCCCAGGGGGGTATGGCTACACCTTC.

This chain uses TRBV9 with TRBJ2-7; D tentatively reads TRBD1 or TRBD2 (5 bases each). This CDR3 has 14 residues. Germline assignment: CDR1 SGDLS and CDR2 YYNGEE. V lost 4 bases and J lost 5, with 16 bases in between. The CDR3 nucleotides read TGTGCCAGCAGCCCTTCGGGGACGGGTAACGAGCAGTACTTC. Translating it yields CASSPSGTGNEQYF.

This clonotype is categorized as large (0.1 to 1%). V gene TRBV20-1 combines with J gene TRBJ2-7; TRBD1 agrees at 7 bases. The CDR3 sequence is 13 residues long. Germline CDR1 is DFQATT and CDR2 is SNEGSKA (reference sequence). The junction had 4 bases not matched to a gene; V was cut back by 5 bases and J by 0 bases. CDR3 coding DNA: TGCAGTGCTTATGGACAGGTCTCCTACGAGCAGTACTTC. Its translation is CSAYGQVSYEQYF.

Within the sample, this clonotype is medium-sized. This rearrangement joins TRBV20-1 to TRBJ2-7; D perhaps matches TRBD1 (5 bases). CDR1 and CDR2 from the germline V gene are DFQATT and SNEGSKA (reference sequence). The CDR3 consists of 12 residues. V dropped 3 bases and J dropped 0 bases, with 6 bases sitting between them. The CDR3 reads CSASRGSYEQYF. The DNA for the CDR3 is TGCAGTGCTAGTAGGGGCTCCTACGAGCAGTACTTC.

This clonotype is labeled medium-sized. The V gene is TRBV27, the J gene TRBJ2-7; the D gene is possibly TRBD2 (6 bases). CDR3 size: 15 residues. V dropped 4 bases and J dropped 0 bases, with 13 bases sitting between them. CDR1 MNHEY and CDR2 SMNVEV come from the germline V gene (reference sequence). Here the CDR3 reads CASSYRDGSSYEQYF. In DNA, the CDR3 is TGTGCCAGCAGTTACCGGGACGGGAGCTCCTACGAGCAGTACTTC.

The sample holds one count of this clonotype. V and J are TRBV5-1 and TRBJ2-1; 9 nucleotides align to TRBD1. The CDR3 totals 16 residues. From germline, CDR1 is SGHRS and CDR2 YFSETQ. V was pared by 4 bases and J by 6 bases, with 11 bases of the junction left unmatched. The CDR3 region has the DNA TGCGCCAGCAGCCAAAAGCCGGGACAGGGTTCCAATGAGCAGTTCTTC. Translating gives CASSQKPGQGSNEQFF.

V usage is TRBV3-1 and J usage is TRBJ1-6; D gene ambiguous. CDR3 size: 13 residues. The V and J ends lost 1 base and 10 bases respectively, with 8 bases between them. CDR1 and CDR2 (germline): LGHDT, YNNKEL (reference sequence). The CDR3 loop is CASSQVFDSPLHF. The DNA of the CDR3 is TGTGCCAGCAGCCAAGTTTTCGACTCACCCCTCCACTTT.

Relative to its sample, this clonotype is medium-sized. The chain is built from TRBV7-9 and TRBJ1-4; 7 bases are a match to TRBD1. V was pared by 1 base and J by 2 bases, with 7 bases of the junction left unmatched. CDR3 length: 17 residues. Germline V gene lookup returns CDR1 SEHNR and CDR2 FQNEAQ (reference sequence). The CDR3 bases are TGTGCCAGCAGCTTAGGACAGGGCGGATTGACTAATGAAAAACTGTTTTTT. It encodes CASSLGQGGLTNEKLFF.

The chain uses TRBV29-1 and TRBJ2-3, with D uncertain. CDR3 length: 15 residues. Per germline, CDR1 SQVTM and CDR2 ANQGSEA. The V gene lost 1 base and the J gene lost 0 bases, with 11 bases spanning the gap. DNA of the CDR3: TGCAGCGTTGAAGCGCGATACGCTAGCACAGATACGCAGTATTTT. The encoded protein is CSVEARYASTDTQYF.

This clonotype is categorized as medium-sized. J is TRBJ2-3 and V is TRBV27; D uncertain. Trimming shortened V by 2 bases and J by 2 bases, and 8 bases separated the two germline ends. In germline, CDR1 is MNHEY, CDR2 SMNVEV (reference sequence). The CDR3 length is 14 residues. The CDR3 DNA sequence: TGTGCCAGCAGTTTAGTACAGACCACAGATACGCAGTATTTT. It specifies CASSLVQTTDTQYF.

Within the sample, this clonotype is medium-sized. The chain is built from TRBV28 and TRBJ1-6; D is unresolved. From germline, CDR1 is MDHEN and CDR2 SYDVKM. Between the trimmed V and J ends, which lost 6 bases and 7 bases, there was a span of 13 bases. CDR3 length: 14 amino acids. The CDR3 sequence is CASSSDNQNSPLHF. DNA for the CDR3: TGTGCCAGCAGCTCTGACAATCAGAATTCACCCCTCCACTTT.

The chain couples TRBV12-3 or TRBV12-4 to TRBJ1-5; D unclear. Trimming took 5 bases from V and 9 from J, leaving 14 bases between them. CDR3 length equals 13 residues. The CDR3 DNA follows: TGTGCCAGCAGTGTGACATGGAGTCGGCCCCAGCATTTT. Encoded protein: CASSVTWSRPQHF.

The chain combines TRBV19 with TRBJ2-7; a weak D match, TRBD1 (5 bases). Germline lookup yields CDR1 LNHDA and CDR2 SQIVND (reference sequence). This CDR3 comprises 16 residues. The DNA of the CDR3 is TGTTCCGGAGAGACACCCGGGCAGGGCCAGGGTATCGAGCAGTACTTC. Translation gives CSGETPGQGQGIEQYF.

In its sample, this clonotype ranks as large. This chain uses TRBV3-1 with TRBJ1-4; 7 bases fit TRBD1. The V and J ends lost 4 bases and 7 bases, in that order; junction bases with no gene match: 12. Germline V gene data show CDR1 as LGHDT and CDR2 as YNNKEL (reference sequence). The CDR3 spans 16 residues. CDR3 region: CASSPRQGLVSEKLFF. The CDR3 bases are TGTGCCAGCAGCCCCAGACAGGGCCTAGTTTCTGAAAAACTGTTTTTT.

This chain joins TRBV6-2 or TRBV6-3 and TRBJ2-3, with 9 nucleotides matching TRBD1. The junction had 6 bases not matched to a gene; V was cut back by 5 bases and J by 3 bases. CDR3 size: 15 residues. CDR1 is MNHEY, CDR2 SVGEGT, per germline. This CDR3 reads CASSARDRVTDTQYF. The CDR3 DNA sequence: TGTGCCAGCAGTGCCCGGGACAGGGTGACAGATACGCAGTATTTT.

This clonotype ranks as medium-sized. This chain uses TRBV2 with TRBJ1-5; perhaps TRBD1 as D (5 bases). This CDR3 contains 14 residues. V lost 2 bases to trimming and J lost 3 bases, with 8 bases between them. Germline assignment: CDR1 SNHLY and CDR2 FYNNEI. As DNA, the CDR3 is TGTGCCAGCAGTGAAACAGGTCTCAATCAGCCCCAGCATTTT. This translates into CASSETGLNQPQHF.

In this sample, this clonotype is large. The chain is built from TRBV20-1 and TRBJ1-1; D possibly corresponds to TRBD1 (6 bases). The CDR3 is made up of 13 amino acids. CDR1 is DFQATT, CDR2 SNEGSKA, per germline (reference sequence). V lost 5 bases and J 5 bases, leaving 15 bases between the germline ends. Written as DNA, the CDR3 is TGCAGTGCTCCCGGACAGAGTGGAACTGAAGCTTTCTTT. Its protein product is CSAPGQSGTEAFF.

As for this clonotype: This likely comes from a read error, as the CDR3 has no conserved phenylalanine or tryptophan at its end. It is unclear where the CDR3 begins or ends on the DNA, so no DNA is shown, and the CDR3 is as TCRdb lists it. The J gene is TRBJ2-3, the V gene TRBV30; TRBD1, the D gene given by the table, was not confirmed from the DNA. The CDR3 length equals 14 residues, ends included. Germline CDR1 reads GTSNPN; CDR2 reads SVGIG (reference sequence). This CDR3 reads CAWNKGAGEQYFGP.

This clonotype is categorized as medium-sized (0.01 to 0.1%). The rearrangement joins TRBV24-1 to TRBJ1-5; 8 nucleotides agree with TRBD1. The CDR3 runs to 16 residues. Trimming took 6 bases from V and 3 from J; bases not matched to a gene: 9. Germline V gene data show CDR1 as KGHDR and CDR2 as SFDVKD. The chain's CDR3 is CATSPNRGENNQPQHF. The CDR3 DNA reads as TGTGCCACCAGTCCCAACAGGGGGGAAAACAATCAGCCCCAGCATTTT.

This clonotype is labeled as medium-sized. The chain joins TRBV5-1 to TRBJ2-5; either TRBD1 or TRBD2 may supply D (5 bases each). The CDR3 is made up of 16 amino acids. Between the trimmed V and J ends, which lost 0 bases and 5 bases, there was a span of 17 bases. Germline V gives CDR1 SGHRS, CDR2 YFSETQ. This CDR3 is CASSLVSGTLGETQYF. DNA for the CDR3: TGCGCCAGCAGCTTGGTGTCAGGGACCCTTGGGGAGACCCAGTACTTC.

The rearrangement uses TRBV24-1 and TRBJ2-5; D gene uncertain. Trimming stripped 4 bases from V and 2 bases from J, with 4 bases between. This CDR3 region has 12 residues. The V gene's germline CDR1 is KGHDR and CDR2 SFDVKD. The CDR3 region is CATSDPQETQYF. The CDR3 region has the DNA TGTGCCACCAGTGACCCTCAAGAGACCCAGTACTTC.

By share, this clonotype ranks as medium-sized (0.01 to 0.1%). The CDR3 bases are TGTGCCAGCAGCCACCCTCCGGGACAGGGATATTACAACTATGGCTACACCTTC. Translating it yields CASSHPPGQGYYNYGYTF. The chain carries TRBV7-9 and TRBJ1-2; 9 bases fit TRBD1. The ends lost 5 bases at V and 2 bases at J; junction bases unmatched: 15. The length of the CDR3 is 18 residues. Per germline, CDR1 SEHNR and CDR2 FQNEAQ (reference sequence). The full variable domain, its missing parts supplied by reference TRBV7-9 and TRBJ1-2, is DTGVSQNPRHKITKRGQNVTFRCDPISEHNRLYWYRQTLGQGPEFLTYFQNEAQLEKSRLLSDRFSAERPKGSFSTLEIQRTEQGDSAMYLCASSHPPGQGYYNYGYTFGSGTRLTVV.

This clonotype is classed as medium-sized. The CDR3 nucleotides are TGTGCCAGCAGCCTAGGACGGATGAACACTGAAGCTTTCTTT. It yields the protein CASSLGRMNTEAFF. V and J are TRBV3-1 and TRBJ1-1; D not resolved. This CDR3 contains 14 residues. Trimming left V 4 bases short and J 0 bases short, with 9 bases between. Germline V gives CDR1 LGHDT, CDR2 YNNKEL (reference sequence). The variable domain in full, with the rest retrieved from reference TRBV3-1 and TRBJ1-1, is DTAVSQTPKYLVTQMGNDKSIKCEQNLGHDTMYWYKQDSKKFLKIMFSYNNKELIINETVPNRFSPKSPDKAHLNLHINSLELGDSAVYFCASSLGRMNTEAFFGQGTRLTVV.

A note on this clonotype: This may stem from a read error, because a much larger clone lies one nucleotide away. The rearrangement joins TRBV2 to TRBJ2-2; tentatively, D is TRBD1 (6 bases). Germline V CDR1 and CDR2: SNHLY, FYNNEI. The CDR3 runs to 13 residues. The ends were cut back, 7 bases at V and 6 bases at J, with 12 bases in the middle. CDR3 loop: CASTLGASGELFF. Written as DNA, the CDR3 is TGTGCCAGCACCTTGGGGGCATCCGGGGAGCTGTTTTTT. The full variable domain, rest sourced from reference TRBV2 and TRBJ2-2, is EPEVTQTPSHQVTQMGQEVILRCVPISNHLYFYWYRQILGQKVEFLVSFYNNEISEKSEIFDDQFSVERPDGSNFTLKIRSTKLEDSAMYFCASTLGASGELFFGEGSRLTVL.

This clonotype rates as medium-sized (0.01 to 0.1%). The CDR3 reads CASRDQPSTDTQYF. The CDR3 region has the DNA TGCGCCAGCAGGGACCAGCCCAGCACAGATACGCAGTATTTT. The chain has TRBV5-1 and TRBJ2-3; D gene unclear. Trimming shortened V by 5 bases and J by 0 bases, and 10 bases separated the two germline ends. There are 14 residues in the CDR3. Germline assignment: CDR1 SGHRS and CDR2 YFSETQ.

By sample fraction, this clonotype is large. V is TRBV6-5 and J is TRBJ1-4; D is uncertain. Germline CDR1 is MNHEY and CDR2 is SVGAGI. The ends were cut back, 0 bases at V and 4 bases at J, with 12 bases in the middle. This CDR3 spans 16 amino acids. CDR3 loop: CASSYSKAASNEKLFF. The CDR3 DNA follows: TGTGCCAGCAGTTACTCGAAGGCCGCCAGTAATGAAAAACTGTTTTTT.

Within the sample, this clonotype is medium-sized. This chain links TRBV3-1 with TRBJ1-1; D is ambiguous. Trimming removed 1 base from V and 1 base from J, with 10 bases in between. Germline CDR1 LGHDT, CDR2 YNNKEL (reference sequence). CDR3 length equals 15 residues. The CDR3 DNA sequence: TGTGCCAGCAGCCAAGGACTTATAGGGAACACTGAAGCTTTCTTT. Translating it yields CASSQGLIGNTEAFF.

This clonotype is termed medium-sized. This rearrangement joins TRBV20-1 to TRBJ2-2; 16 bases map to TRBD2. The CDR3 is 20 residues long. J gave up 3 bases and V 1 base, and 11 bases lay outside the gene matches. Germline V lookup: CDR1 DFQATT, CDR2 SNEGSKA (reference sequence). DNA for the CDR3: TGCAGTGCTAGAGTTTCCGGGACTAGCGGGAGGGCCGTGTACACCGGGGAGCTGTTTTTT. Amino acid sequence: CSARVSGTSGRAVYTGELFF.

As regards this clonotype: At one of its ends the junction is not consistent with the germline gene, which may arise from a read error. CDR3 sequence reads: CVSRDQPSTDTKYF. CDR3 DNA sequence: TGCGTCAGCAGGGACCAGCCCAGCACAGATACGAAGTATTTT. This rearrangement joins TRBV5-1 to TRBJ2-3; D is perhaps TRBD1 or TRBD2 (5 bases each). CDR3 length equals 14 residues. The V gene's germline CDR1 is SGHRS and CDR2 YFSETQ.

This clonotype is categorized as medium-sized. J is TRBJ2-5 and V is TRBV3-1, with 8 bases lining up with TRBD2. The CDR3 has 17 amino acids. Germline V gene lookup returns CDR1 LGHDT and CDR2 YNNKEL (reference sequence). V shed 8 bases, J shed 3 bases, and the junction held 17 bases outside the gene matches. The CDR3 sequence: CASAQSPHSLAEETQYF. The DNA of the CDR3 is TGTGCCAGCGCCCAGAGCCCCCACTCACTAGCGGAAGAGACCCAGTACTTC.

Worth noting for this clonotype: A much larger clonotype is one base distant, so this may be a read error. The genes are TRBV7-2 and TRBJ2-7, with 7 bases that match TRBD2. Germline V gene sequence: CDR1 SGHTA, CDR2 FQGNSA. The CDR3 contains 15 residues. This CDR3 is CASRETGGSSYDQYF. The CDR3 coding sequence is TGTGCCAGCAGAGAGACGGGGGGATCTTCCTACGATCAGTACTTC.

This clonotype counts as medium-sized. V usage is TRBV27 and J usage is TRBJ2-7, with D possibly being TRBD1 (5 bases). Germline-derived CDR1 and CDR2 are MNHEY and SMNVEV (reference sequence). Trimming took off 6 bases at V and 2 bases at J, with 11 bases between the two ends. CDR3 length: 13 amino acids. CDR3 nucleotides: TGTGCCAGCAGACCCTCAGGGACCTACGAGCAGTACTTC. Its translation: CASRPSGTYEQYF.